This T cell receptor (beta chain) was retrieved from a study of graft-versus-host responses after intestinal transplantation listed by TCRdb under 2021. With regard to the full study: The transplants that recipients received were multivisceral, liver-intestinal, or isolated intestinal. After intestinal transplantation, graft-versus-host and host-versus-graft alloreactive T cell clones in the graft, circulation and bone marrow were tracked using bulk TCR-beta CDR3 sequencing. A peak of at least 4% donor T cells among recipient peripheral blood mononuclear cells was the definition used for donor T cell macrochimerism. To identify alloreactive clones, pre-transplant mixed lymphocyte reaction products were sequenced and compared with unstimulated pre-transplant donor and recipient T cells. Instead of going to the commercial service, samples from a few later patients were sequenced in-house on an Illumina MiSeq and processed with MiXCR. Anti-thymocyte globulin induction was given to all recipients, followed by maintenance tacrolimus and steroids for approximately three years. The cohort enrolled about two dozen intestinal transplant recipients, one of whom was a retransplant, and a few patients without pretransplant specimens were excluded. General study outcomes and caveats: Early after transplant, peak levels of circulating GvH clones were associated with declines in HvG clones. GvH clones were detected in recipient bone marrow, and some of these GvH clones were observed earlier in ileal mucosa or blood, consistent with an intestinal mucosal origin. High GvH to HvG T cell clonal ratios were observed in the allografts of patients with donor T cell macrochimerism. Conclusions were limited by the relatively low number and heterogeneity of intestinal transplant patients.

Spanning cysteine to phenylalanine, the CDR3 consists of 15 amino acids. The read is trimmed to its CDR3 DNA, 45 bases read in frame from base 1. Trimming costs V 3 bases and J 4 bases, and their ends lie 16 bases apart. The germline V gene supplies CDR1 SGHTA and CDR2 FQGTGA. This clone was counted between two and nine times. It has no known antigen specificity. The record has no base qualities; no much larger clone is one base away. Libraries were made using the immunoSEQ multiplex PCR assay. For most patients, genomic DNA was isolated with the Qiagen DNeasy Blood and Tissue Kit and shipped frozen to Adaptive Biotechnologies for TCR sequencing. Adaptive Biotechnologies carried out high-throughput TCR-beta CDR3 sequencing of genomic DNA for most patients. Regarding the original processing steps: Adaptive's ImmunoSEQ software was the source of the TCR sequencing data for 15 to 20 patients, while a few other patients were processed with MiXCR and VDJtools. CD4 versus CD8 sorting errors were corrected by removing sequences found in both subsets at a frequency ratio below 5:1. CDR3 nucleotide sequences shared between donor and recipient were removed because the origin of such sequences could not be assigned. Alloreactive clones required at least 2-fold expansion over unstimulated cells and minimum CFSE-low frequency of 0.002% (template counts) or 0.001% (read counts). Mappable clones were those detected in sequenced pre-transplant spleen, lymph node, or MLR CFSE-low populations of the donor or recipient. Cumulative frequency of alloreactive clones was calculated as a percentage of all sequences weighted by copy number. TCRdb took over this immuneACCESS table, retaining in-frame rearrangements with V and J assigned. Such tables are incomplete; in checked studies, under half of the missing clones stem from an unresolved V gene, and the remainder is unexplained. V, J and clone size reflect that table, while D and trimming were determined from the DNA. The sample profile shows fewer than 130,000 clones; just under 95% of them were found once. In total, the top ten clones hold roughly 0.5% of the sample.

Sample time point, as interpreted from the label and publication: cells obtained before transplantation from donor or recipient. CD3+CD4+ and CD3+CD8+ populations were FACS-sorted from unstimulated pre-transplant donor and recipient cells taken from spleen or lymph nodes. Sequencing was performed on unstimulated CD8+ T cells sorted from spleen or lymph node cells, taken before intestinal transplant. This clonotype was obtained from a human donor who received an intestinal transplant. The rearrangement joined TRBV7-3 to TRBJ2-7; TRBD1 might be the D gene, on 6 matching bases. The CDR3 loop reads CASSFSPGTPYEQYF. In nucleotides, the sequence is TGTGCCAGCAGCTTCTCACCCGGGACACCTTACGAGCAGTACTTC.